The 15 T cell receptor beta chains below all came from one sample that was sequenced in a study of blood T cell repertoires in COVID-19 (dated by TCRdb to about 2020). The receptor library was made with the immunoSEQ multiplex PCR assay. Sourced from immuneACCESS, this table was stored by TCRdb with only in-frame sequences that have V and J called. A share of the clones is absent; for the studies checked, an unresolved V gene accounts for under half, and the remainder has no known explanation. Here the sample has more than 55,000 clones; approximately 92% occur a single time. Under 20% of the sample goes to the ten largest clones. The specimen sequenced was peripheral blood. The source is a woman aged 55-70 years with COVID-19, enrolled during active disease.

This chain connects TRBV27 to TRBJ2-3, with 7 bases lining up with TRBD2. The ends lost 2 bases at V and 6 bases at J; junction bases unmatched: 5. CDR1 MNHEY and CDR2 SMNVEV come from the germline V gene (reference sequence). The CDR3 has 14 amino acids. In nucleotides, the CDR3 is TGTGCCAGCAGTTTAGTAGCGGGCCCGGATACGCAGTATTTT. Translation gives CASSLVAGPDTQYF.

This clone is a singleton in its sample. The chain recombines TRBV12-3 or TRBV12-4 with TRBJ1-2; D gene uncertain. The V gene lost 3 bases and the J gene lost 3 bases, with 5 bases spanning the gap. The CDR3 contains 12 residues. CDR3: CASSLADYGYTF. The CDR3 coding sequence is TGTGCCAGCAGTTTGGCAGACTATGGCTACACCTTC.

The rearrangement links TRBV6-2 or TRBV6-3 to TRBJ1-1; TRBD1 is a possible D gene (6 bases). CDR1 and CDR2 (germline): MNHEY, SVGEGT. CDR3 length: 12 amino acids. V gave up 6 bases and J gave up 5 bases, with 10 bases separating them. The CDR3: CASSLRGTEAFF. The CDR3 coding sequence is TGTGCCAGCAGCCTAAGGGGGACTGAAGCTTTCTTT.

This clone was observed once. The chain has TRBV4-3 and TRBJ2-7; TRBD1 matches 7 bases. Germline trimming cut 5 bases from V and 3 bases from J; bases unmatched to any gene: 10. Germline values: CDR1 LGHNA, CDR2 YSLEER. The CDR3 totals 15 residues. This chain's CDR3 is CASSAQGRGYYEQYF. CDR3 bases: TGCGCCAGCAGCGCACAGGGGAGAGGGTACTACGAGCAGTACTTC.

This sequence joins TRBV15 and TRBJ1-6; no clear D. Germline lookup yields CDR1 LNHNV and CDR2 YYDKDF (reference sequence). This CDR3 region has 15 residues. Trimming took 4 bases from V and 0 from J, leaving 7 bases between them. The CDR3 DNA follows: TGTGCCACCAGCACAAAGAGCTCCTATAATTCACCCCTCCACTTT. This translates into CATSTKSSYNSPLHF. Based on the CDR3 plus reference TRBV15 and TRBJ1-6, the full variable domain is DAMVIQNPRYQVTQFGKPVTLSCSQTLNHNVMYWYQQKSSQAPKLLFHYYDKDFNNEADTPDNFQSRRPNTSFCFLDIRSPGLGDTAMYLCATSTKSSYNSPLHFGNGTRLTVT.

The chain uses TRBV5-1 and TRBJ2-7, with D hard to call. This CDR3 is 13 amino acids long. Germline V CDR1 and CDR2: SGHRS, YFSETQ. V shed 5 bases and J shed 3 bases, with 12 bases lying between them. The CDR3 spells CASSDDIIYEQYF. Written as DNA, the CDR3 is TGCGCCAGCAGTGATGACATCATCTACGAGCAGTACTTC.

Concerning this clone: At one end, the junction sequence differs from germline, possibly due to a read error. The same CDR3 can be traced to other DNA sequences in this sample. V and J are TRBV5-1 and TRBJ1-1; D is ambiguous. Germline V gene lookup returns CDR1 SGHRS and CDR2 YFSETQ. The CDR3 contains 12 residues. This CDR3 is CASSLVDTEAFF. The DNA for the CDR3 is TGCGCCAGCAGCTTGGTAGACACTGAGGCTTTCTTT.

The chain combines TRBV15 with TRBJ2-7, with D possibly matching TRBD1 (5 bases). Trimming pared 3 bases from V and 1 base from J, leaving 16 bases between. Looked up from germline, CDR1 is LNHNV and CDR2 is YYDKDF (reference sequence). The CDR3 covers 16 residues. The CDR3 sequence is CATSSLKGRSSYEQYF. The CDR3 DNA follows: TGTGCCACCAGCAGCCTAAAGGGGCGGAGTTCCTACGAGCAGTACTTC. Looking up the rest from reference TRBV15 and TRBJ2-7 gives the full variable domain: DAMVIQNPRYQVTQFGKPVTLSCSQTLNHNVMYWYQQKSSQAPKLLFHYYDKDFNNEADTPDNFQSRRPNTSFCFLDIRSPGLGDTAMYLCATSSLKGRSSYEQYFGPGTRLTVT.

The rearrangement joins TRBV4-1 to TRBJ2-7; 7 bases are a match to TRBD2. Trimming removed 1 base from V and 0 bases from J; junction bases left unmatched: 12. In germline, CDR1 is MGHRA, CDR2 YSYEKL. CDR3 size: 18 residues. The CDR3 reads CASSQGKSTSVFSYEQYF. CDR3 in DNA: TGCGCCAGCAGCCAAGGGAAGTCCACTAGCGTATTCTCCTACGAGCAGTACTTC.

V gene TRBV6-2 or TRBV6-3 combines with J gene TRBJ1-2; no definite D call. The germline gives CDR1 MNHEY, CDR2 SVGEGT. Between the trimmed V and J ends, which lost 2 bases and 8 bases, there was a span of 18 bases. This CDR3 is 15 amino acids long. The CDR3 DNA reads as TGTGCCAGCAGTTACAGGGAGGGAATAAGGCCGGGCTACACCTTC. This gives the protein CASSYREGIRPGYTF.

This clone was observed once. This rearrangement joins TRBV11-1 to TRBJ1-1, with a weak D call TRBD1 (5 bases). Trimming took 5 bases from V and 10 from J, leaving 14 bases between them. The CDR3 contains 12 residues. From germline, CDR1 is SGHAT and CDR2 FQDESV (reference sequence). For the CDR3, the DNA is TGTGCCAGCAGCCGAGGAGGGGCACGAGCTTTCTTT. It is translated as CASSRGGARAFF.

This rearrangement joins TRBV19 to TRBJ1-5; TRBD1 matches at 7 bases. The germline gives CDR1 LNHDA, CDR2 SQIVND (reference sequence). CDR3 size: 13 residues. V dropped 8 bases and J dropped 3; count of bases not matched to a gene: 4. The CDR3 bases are TGTGCCAGTGGCCAGGGGGTCAATCAGCCCCAGCATTTT. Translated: CASGQGVNQPQHF.

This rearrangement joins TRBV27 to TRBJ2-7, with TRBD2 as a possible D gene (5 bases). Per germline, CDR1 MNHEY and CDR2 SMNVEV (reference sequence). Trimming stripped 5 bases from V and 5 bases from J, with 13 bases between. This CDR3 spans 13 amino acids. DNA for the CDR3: TGTGCCAGCAGTCCCGGGAATCTCCACGAGCAGTACTTC. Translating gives CASSPGNLHEQYF.

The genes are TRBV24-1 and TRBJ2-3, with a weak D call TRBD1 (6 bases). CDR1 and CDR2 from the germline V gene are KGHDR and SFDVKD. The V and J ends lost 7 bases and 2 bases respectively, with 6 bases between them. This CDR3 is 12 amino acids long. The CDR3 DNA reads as TGTGCCACCAGGGGGGCCACAGATACGCAGTATTTT. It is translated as CATRGATDTQYF.

The CDR3 sequence: CASSLVLAGVGELFF. Written as DNA, the CDR3 is TGTGCCAGCAGCTTGGTACTAGCGGGAGTCGGGGAGCTGTTTTTT. The chain has TRBV5-4 and TRBJ2-2; TRBD2 matches at 11 bases. The CDR3 extends over 15 amino acids. Looked up from germline, CDR1 is SGHNT and CDR2 is YYREEE (reference sequence). The trim removed 0 bases at V and 7 bases at J, leaving 2 bases unmatched.